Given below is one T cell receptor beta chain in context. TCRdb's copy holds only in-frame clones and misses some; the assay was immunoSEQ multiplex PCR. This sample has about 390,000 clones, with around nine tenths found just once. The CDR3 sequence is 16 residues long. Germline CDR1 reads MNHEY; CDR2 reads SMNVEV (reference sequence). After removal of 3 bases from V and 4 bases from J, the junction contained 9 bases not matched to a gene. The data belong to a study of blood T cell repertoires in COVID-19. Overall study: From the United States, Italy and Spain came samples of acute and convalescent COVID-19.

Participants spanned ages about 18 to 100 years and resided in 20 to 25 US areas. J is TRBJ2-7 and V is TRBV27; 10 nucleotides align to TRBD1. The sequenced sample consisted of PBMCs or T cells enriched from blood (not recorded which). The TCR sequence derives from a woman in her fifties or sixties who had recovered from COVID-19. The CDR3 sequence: CASSLSGTGALYEQYF. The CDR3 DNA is TGTGCCAGCAGTTTGTCCGGGACAGGGGCATTATACGAGCAGTACTTC.